The table lists the clone carrying this TCR beta chain with a count of one. The data are from a study of blood T cell repertoires in COVID-19. TCRdb's table, derived via immunoSEQ multiplex PCR, lists solely in-frame clones and lacks some. In the table there are 150,000 to 200,000 clones, 70% to 90% of which are singletons. CDR1 and CDR2 from the germline V gene are SEHNR and FQNEAQ (reference sequence). This CDR3 comprises 16 residues. V lost 3 bases and J 1 base, leaving 15 bases between the germline ends. The sequencing input was peripheral blood. V usage is TRBV7-9 and J usage is TRBJ1-1, with D perhaps TRBD1 (6 bases). This sequence originates from a human donor in a cohort sampled during active COVID-19. CDR3 in DNA: TGTGCCAGCAGCTTCCTTAGACAGGCGCAGAACACTGAAGCTTTCTTT. Translation gives CASSFLRQAQNTEAFF.